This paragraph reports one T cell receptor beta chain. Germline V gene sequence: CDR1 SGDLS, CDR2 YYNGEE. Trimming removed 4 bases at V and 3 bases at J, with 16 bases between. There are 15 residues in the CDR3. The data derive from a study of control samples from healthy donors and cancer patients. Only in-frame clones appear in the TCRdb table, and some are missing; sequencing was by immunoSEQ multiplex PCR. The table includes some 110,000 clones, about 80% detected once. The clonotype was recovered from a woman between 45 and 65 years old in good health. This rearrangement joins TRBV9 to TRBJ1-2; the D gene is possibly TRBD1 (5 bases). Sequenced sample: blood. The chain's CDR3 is CASSSREGRDYGYTF. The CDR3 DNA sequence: TGTGCCAGCAGCAGCCGGGAGGGGCGCGACTATGGCTACACCTTC. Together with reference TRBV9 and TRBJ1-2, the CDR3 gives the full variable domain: DSGVTQTPKHLITATGQRVTLRCSPRSGDLSVYWYQQSLDQGLQFLIQYYNGEERAKGNILERFSAQQFPDLHSELNLSSLELGDSALYFCASSSREGRDYGYTFGSGTRLTVV.